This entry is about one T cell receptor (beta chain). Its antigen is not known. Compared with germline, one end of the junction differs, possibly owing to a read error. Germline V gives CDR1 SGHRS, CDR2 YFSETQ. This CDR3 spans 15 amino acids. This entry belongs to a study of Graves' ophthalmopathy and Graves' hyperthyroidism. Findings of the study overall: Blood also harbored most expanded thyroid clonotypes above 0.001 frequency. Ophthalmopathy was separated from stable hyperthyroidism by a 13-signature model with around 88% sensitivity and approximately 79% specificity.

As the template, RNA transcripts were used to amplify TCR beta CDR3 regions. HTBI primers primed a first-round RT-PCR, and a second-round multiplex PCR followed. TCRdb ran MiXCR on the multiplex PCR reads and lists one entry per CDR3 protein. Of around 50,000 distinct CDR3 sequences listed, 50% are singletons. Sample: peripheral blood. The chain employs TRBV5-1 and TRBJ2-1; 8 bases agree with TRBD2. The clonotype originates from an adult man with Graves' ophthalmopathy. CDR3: CASRPTSGAYDEQFF. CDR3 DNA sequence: TGCGCCAGCAGACCTACTAGCGGAGCCTACGATGAGCAGTTCTTC.